These 30 T cell receptor beta chains were sequenced from one sample in a study of blood T cell repertoires in COVID-19. Generated by immunoSEQ multiplex PCR, the TCRdb table keeps only in-frame clones and is missing some. The data hold fewer than 200,000 clones, with approximately 90% observed a single time. Material for sequencing was peripheral blood. These TCRs come from a man aged 55 to 70 with acute or convalescent COVID-19.

The chain has TRBV7-9 and TRBJ2-7; 8 bases are shared with TRBD1. Germline-derived CDR1 and CDR2 are SEHNR and FQNEAQ (reference sequence). With 5 bases clipped from V and 7 bases from J, the junction kept 16 bases outside the gene matches. The CDR3 consists of 16 residues. CDR3 sequence reads: CASSPGQGRGLSEQYF. CDR3 in DNA: TGTGCCAGCAGCCCTGGACAGGGCCGGGGACTTAGTGAGCAGTACTTC.

V is TRBV9 and J is TRBJ2-1; 13 bases line up with TRBD2. This CDR3 is 18 amino acids long. Germline V lookup: CDR1 SGDLS, CDR2 YYNGEE. The ends lost 4 bases at V and 5 bases at J; junction bases unmatched: 12. CDR3 coding DNA: TGTGCCAGCAGCCTAGCTGTACTAGCGGGAGGGCCGAACAATGAGCAGTTCTTC. Protein sequence: CASSLAVLAGGPNNEQFF.

The chain has TRBV4-2 and TRBJ2-3; 7 bases match TRBD1. J gave up 10 bases and V 4 bases, and 14 bases lay outside the gene matches. Germline CDR1 is LGHNA and CDR2 is YNFKEQ. CDR3 length: 15 residues. CDR3: CASSRFYPGTEAQYF. The CDR3 DNA is TGTGCCAGCAGCCGTTTCTACCCCGGGACAGAGGCGCAGTATTTT.

The chain is built from TRBV10-2 and TRBJ2-3; D not resolved. V was trimmed by 3 bases and J by 3 bases, leaving 4 bases between them. The CDR3 spans 12 residues. Germline loops: CDR1 WSHSY, CDR2 SAAADI. The chain's CDR3 is CASSDPTDTQYF. CDR3 sequence (DNA): TGCGCCAGCAGTGACCCGACAGATACGCAGTATTTT.

This clone appeared a single time. The V and J genes are TRBV10-3 and TRBJ1-2, with a weak D call TRBD1 (6 bases). CDR3 length: 14 amino acids. CDR1 ENHRY and CDR2 SYGVKD come from the germline V gene. The ends were cut back, 5 bases at V and 3 bases at J, with 13 bases in the middle. CDR3 sequence reads: CAISQGSTDYGYTF. CDR3 DNA: TGTGCCATCAGTCAGGGGAGTACGGACTATGGCTACACCTTC.

The chain joins TRBV19 to TRBJ1-2, with 8 bases fitting TRBD1. J gave up 7 bases and V 11 bases, and 12 bases lay outside the gene matches. The CDR3 covers 13 residues. CDR1 and CDR2 (germline): LNHDA, SQIVND (reference sequence). The CDR3 region is CACGQGRLGGYTF. In DNA form, the CDR3 reads TGTGCCTGCGGACAGGGCCGTTTAGGTGGCTACACCTTC.

The chain links TRBV7-2 to TRBJ1-6; TRBD1 aligns across 7 bases. Germline V gives CDR1 SGHTA, CDR2 FQGNSA. Losses at the gene ends were 3 bases for V and 4 bases for J; bases not matched to a gene: 6. This CDR3 comprises 16 residues. The chain's CDR3 is CASSFTGTAYNSPLHF. CDR3 in DNA: TGTGCCAGCAGCTTCACCGGGACAGCTTATAATTCACCCCTCCACTTT. The variable domain in full, completed from reference TRBV7-2 and TRBJ1-6, reads GAGVSQSPSNKVTEKGKDVELRCDPISGHTALYWYRQSLGQGLEFLIYFQGNSAPDKSGLPSDRFSAERTGGSVSTLTIQRTQQEDSAVYLCASSFTGTAYNSPLHFGNGTRLTVT.

This chain joins TRBV2 and TRBJ2-7, with TRBD1 identical over 7 bases. Germline assignment: CDR1 SNHLY and CDR2 FYNNEI. V was clipped by 8 bases and J by 3 bases; unmatched bases: 4. CDR3 length: 12 residues. CDR3 DNA sequence: TGTGCCAGCGGCAGGGACAGCTACGAGCAGTACTTC. Its translation is CASGRDSYEQYF.

This chain links TRBV7-6 with TRBJ1-2, with 9 bases lining up with TRBD1. The V segment lost 4 bases and the J segment 6 bases; nucleotides outside the gene matches: 12. The length of the CDR3 is 16 residues. Germline V gives CDR1 SGHVS, CDR2 FNYEAQ. The CDR3 region is CASSSRIGDRAHGYTF. CDR3 sequence (DNA): TGTGCCAGCAGCTCAAGAATAGGGGACAGGGCACATGGCTACACCTTC.

This chain joins TRBV5-5 and TRBJ1-1; possibly TRBD1 for D (5 bases). The germline V gene has CDR1 SGHKS and CDR2 YYEKEE (reference sequence). There are 15 residues in the CDR3. Trimming left V 3 bases short and J 5 bases short, with 17 bases between. DNA of the CDR3: TGTGCCAGCAGCTGGAGACTTTGGGGCGCGACTGAAGCTTTCTTT. Amino acids: CASSWRLWGATEAFF.

CDR3 region: CSATTGDQAFF. DNA of the CDR3: TGCAGTGCTACAACAGGGGACCAAGCTTTCTTT. V usage is TRBV20-1 and J usage is TRBJ1-1, with TRBD1 matching 7 bases. CDR3 length equals 11 residues. V trimming: 4 bases; J trimming: 9 bases; junction bases outside the gene matches: 5. Germline CDR1 is DFQATT and CDR2 is SNEGSKA (reference sequence).

The chain joins TRBV6-5 to TRBJ1-1; D perhaps matches TRBD1 (6 bases). CDR1 is MNHEY and CDR2 is SVGAGI in the germline V gene. Trimming took 2 bases from V and 6 from J, leaving 10 bases between them. This CDR3 is built from 13 residues. The DNA for the CDR3 is TGTGCCAGCAGTTACCTCCAGGGGTCTGAAGCTTTCTTT. Its protein product is CASSYLQGSEAFF.

V and J are TRBV7-8 and TRBJ1-2; the match to TRBD1 covers 7 bases. Germline V lookup: CDR1 SGHVS, CDR2 FQNEAQ. CDR3 size: 13 residues. With 5 bases clipped from V and 6 bases from J, the junction kept 6 bases outside the gene matches. The CDR3 spells CASSPGDRDGYTF. DNA for the CDR3: TGTGCCAGCAGCCCCGGGGACAGAGATGGCTACACCTTC. The whole variable domain, remainder taken from reference TRBV7-8 and TRBJ1-2, is GAGVSQSPRYKVAKRGQDVALRCDPISGHVSLFWYQQALGQGPEFLTYFQNEAQLDKSGLPSDRFFAERPEGSVSTLKIQRTQQEDSAVYLCASSPGDRDGYTFGSGTRLTVV.

This clone was counted a few times. This chain connects TRBV10-3 to TRBJ1-4; 9 bases agree with TRBD1. J was trimmed by 6 bases and V by 11 bases; bases with no gene match: 7. From germline, CDR1 is ENHRY and CDR2 SYGVKD. The CDR3 is made up of 13 amino acids. The CDR3 DNA is TGTGCCTCTTCGGGACAGGGAGATGAAAAACTGTTTTTT. Its protein product is CASSGQGDEKLFF.

V is TRBV5-4 and J is TRBJ1-1, with 9 positions matching TRBD1. CDR1 SGHNT and CDR2 YYREEE come from the germline V gene (reference sequence). V shed 4 bases, J shed 6 bases, and the junction held 10 bases outside the gene matches. The CDR3 totals 15 residues. Written as DNA, the CDR3 is TGTGCCAGCAGCCCTAAAACGGGACAGGGTTCTGAAGCTTTCTTT. It specifies CASSPKTGQGSEAFF.

V is TRBV18 and J is TRBJ1-1; D is ambiguous. The V end was cut by 2 bases, the J end by 4 bases, with 14 bases between. The germline V gene has CDR1 KGHSH and CDR2 LQKENI. This CDR3 is 15 amino acids long. CDR3 DNA: TGTGCCAGCTCACCAACATCGCCTCGCGGCACTGAAGCTTTCTTT. Amino acids: CASSPTSPRGTEAFF.

The chain is built from TRBV6-1 and TRBJ1-2; D possibly corresponds to TRBD1 (6 bases). Looked up from germline, CDR1 is MNHNS and CDR2 is SASEGT. The CDR3 is 16 amino acids. Trimming took off 0 bases at V and 3 bases at J, with 14 bases between the two ends. CDR3 bases: TGTGCCAGCAGTGAAGCGTTCACAGGGACGGACTATGGCTACACCTTC. Translation gives CASSEAFTGTDYGYTF.

The V call is TRBV30, the J call TRBJ1-2; D ambiguous. The V gene lost 2 bases and the J gene lost 8 bases, with 18 bases spanning the gap. CDR3 length: 14 amino acids. Germline V gene data show CDR1 as GTSNPN and CDR2 as SVGIG (reference sequence). CDR3 in DNA: TGTGCCTGGAGTAACGACCGGGGAATGGGGGGCTACACCTTC. This gives the protein CAWSNDRGMGGYTF.

The chain carries TRBV5-6 and TRBJ2-1, with D tentatively TRBD2 (6 bases). This CDR3 region has 16 residues. Looked up from germline, CDR1 is SGHDT and CDR2 is YYEEEE. V dropped 0 bases and J dropped 0 bases, with 10 bases sitting between them. The CDR3 DNA reads TGTGCCAGCAGCTTGGGAGGACTACTCTCCTACAATGAGCAGTTCTTC. Protein: CASSLGGLLSYNEQFF.

The chain recombines TRBV27 with TRBJ1-6; TRBD1 aligns across 12 bases. V was clipped by 7 bases and J by 10 bases; unmatched bases: 8. The CDR3 is made up of 15 amino acids. Germline loops: CDR1 MNHEY, CDR2 SMNVEV (reference sequence). Here the CDR3 reads CASTPWGQGASPLHF. The DNA for the CDR3 is TGTGCCAGCACCCCCTGGGGACAGGGGGCCTCACCCCTCCACTTT.

This clone showed up just once. The V gene is TRBV11-3, the J gene TRBJ1-2; D is unresolved. This CDR3 contains 14 residues. V lost 3 bases to trimming and J lost 3 bases, with 11 bases between them. Germline CDR1 is SGHNT and CDR2 is YENEEA. This chain's CDR3 is CASSLHGEDYGYTF. The CDR3 nucleotides read TGTGCCAGCAGCTTGCACGGGGAAGACTATGGCTACACCTTC.

This chain joins TRBV3-1 (or the pseudogene TRBV3-2) and TRBJ1-4; 9 bases fit TRBD1. V shed 2 bases and J 4 bases; nucleotides not matched to a gene: 14. Per germline, CDR1 LGHDT and CDR2 YNNKEL (reference sequence). The CDR3 totals 19 residues. The CDR3 here is CASSQSPPGGTGSNEKLFF. DNA for the CDR3: TGTGCCAGCAGCCAATCGCCCCCAGGCGGGACAGGGAGTAATGAAAAACTGTTTTTT.

This chain connects TRBV27 to TRBJ2-7; possibly TRBD1 for D (6 bases). This CDR3 spans 16 amino acids. V was trimmed by 8 bases and J by 3 bases, leaving 23 bases between them. CDR1 is MNHEY, CDR2 SMNVEV, per germline (reference sequence). The CDR3 DNA sequence: TGTGCCAGCGCAAGAACCACAGGGCTTGGGGGCTACGAGCAGTACGTC. It specifies CASARTTGLGGYEQYV.

This clone was detected only once. V gene TRBV5-6 combines with J gene TRBJ2-7; TRBD1 matches 9 bases. In germline, CDR1 is SGHDT, CDR2 YYEEEE. This CDR3 is 15 amino acids long. V gave up 2 bases and J gave up 0 bases; unmatched junction bases: 3. Written as DNA, the CDR3 is TGTGCCAGCAGCTTCGGGACAGGGCGCTCCTACGAGCAGTACGTC. Translating gives CASSFGTGRSYEQYV.

The J gene is TRBJ1-1, the V gene TRBV13; D perhaps matches TRBD1 (5 bases). Germline values: CDR1 PRHDT, CDR2 FYEKMQ (reference sequence). The ends were cut back, 6 bases at V and 0 bases at J, with 8 bases in the middle. The CDR3 runs to 13 residues. The CDR3 loop reads CASRLGLNTEAFF. CDR3 in DNA: TGTGCCAGCAGATTGGGGCTGAACACTGAAGCTTTCTTT.

J is TRBJ1-3 and V is TRBV5-1; D is ambiguous. V gave up 4 bases and J gave up 0 bases, with 11 bases separating them. Germline loops: CDR1 SGHRS, CDR2 YFSETQ. There are 15 residues in the CDR3. This CDR3 reads CASSPTVFSGNTIYF. In DNA, the CDR3 is TGCGCCAGCAGCCCCACAGTGTTCTCTGGAAACACCATATATTTT.

V gene TRBV27 combines with J gene TRBJ2-7; 8 nucleotides agree with TRBD1. Germline CDR1 and CDR2: MNHEY and SMNVEV (reference sequence). This CDR3 has 14 amino acids. The trim removed 4 bases at V and 3 bases at J, leaving 5 bases unmatched. The CDR3, as DNA: TGTGCCAGCAGTTCCGGGACAGGAGGCTACGAGCAGTACTTC. Its protein product is CASSSGTGGYEQYF.

The CDR3 protein is CASSLGGGNQPQHF. CDR3 in DNA: TGCGCCAGCAGCTTGGGGGGGGGCAATCAGCCCCAGCATTTT. This chain joins TRBV5-1 and TRBJ1-5, with a tentative D call TRBD1 (5 bases). Germline CDR1 and CDR2: SGHRS and YFSETQ. V lost 0 bases to trimming and J lost 2 bases, with 6 bases between them. This CDR3 is built from 14 residues.

The chain recombines TRBV5-6 with TRBJ2-1; 10 bases are shared with TRBD2. CDR1 is SGHDT and CDR2 is YYEEEE in the germline V gene. This CDR3 has 14 residues. Trimming at V came to 0 bases and at J to 9 bases, leaving 3 bases not matched to a gene. This CDR3 reads CASSLASGSVEQFF. The CDR3 coding sequence is TGTGCCAGCAGCTTGGCTAGCGGGAGCGTTGAGCAGTTCTTC.

J is TRBJ2-2 and V is TRBV2; weak D call: TRBD1 (6 bases). The germline gives CDR1 SNHLY, CDR2 FYNNEI. V dropped 6 bases and J dropped 11 bases, with 16 bases sitting between them. The CDR3 is made up of 13 amino acids. The CDR3: CASSPNRDGELFF. The DNA for the CDR3 is TGTGCCAGCAGCCCCAACAGGGACGGAGAGCTGTTTTTT.